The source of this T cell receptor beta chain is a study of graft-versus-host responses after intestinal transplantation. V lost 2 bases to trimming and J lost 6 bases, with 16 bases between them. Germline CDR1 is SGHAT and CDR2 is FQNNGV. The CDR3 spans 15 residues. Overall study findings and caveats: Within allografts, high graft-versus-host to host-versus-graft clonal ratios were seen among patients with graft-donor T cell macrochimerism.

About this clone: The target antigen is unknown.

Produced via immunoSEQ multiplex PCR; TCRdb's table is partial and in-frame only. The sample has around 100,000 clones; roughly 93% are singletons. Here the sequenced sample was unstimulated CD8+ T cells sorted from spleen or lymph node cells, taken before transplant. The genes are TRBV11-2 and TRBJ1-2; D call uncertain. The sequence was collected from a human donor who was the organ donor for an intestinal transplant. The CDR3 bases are TGTGCCAGCAGCTTACCACACGCGCCAAGGAATGGCTACACCTTC. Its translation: CASSLPHAPRNGYTF.